This TCR beta chain was observed in a study of human T cells and chemical hapten exposure. Study-wide results and caveats: No change in TCRs above 1 in 1000 frequency was produced by DPC sensitization. Donors in the study had alopecia, meaning their immune response may differ from healthy people's.

Described time point: patch test 1, 2 weeks after DPC sensitization. Treatment described: therapeutic diphenylcyclopropenone sensitization with weekly scalp DPC. TCRdb recomputed calls from the RACE reads with MiXCR, one row per CDR3 protein. The sample has some 77,000 distinct CDR3 sequences, around 10% seen once; the top ten hold around 1.3%. This clonotype was picked up a small number of times. Its matching antigen is unknown. The CDR3 length is 16 residues. V was clipped by 4 bases and J by 5 bases; unmatched bases: 10. Germline V gene data show CDR1 as SGDLS and CDR2 as YYNGEE. The sample in question was whole blood, obtained in connection with sensitization to the hapten diphenylcyclopropenone (DPC). This TCR derives from a woman aged 45-59 years with alopecia areata. Some clones in this sample may be carry-over from other donors' samples. The rearrangement joins TRBV9 to TRBJ2-2; 8 nucleotides line up with TRBD2. This CDR3 is CASSSRISGMTGELFF. CDR3 nucleotide sequence: TGTGCCAGCAGCTCCCGGATTAGCGGGATGACCGGGGAGCTGTTTTTT.